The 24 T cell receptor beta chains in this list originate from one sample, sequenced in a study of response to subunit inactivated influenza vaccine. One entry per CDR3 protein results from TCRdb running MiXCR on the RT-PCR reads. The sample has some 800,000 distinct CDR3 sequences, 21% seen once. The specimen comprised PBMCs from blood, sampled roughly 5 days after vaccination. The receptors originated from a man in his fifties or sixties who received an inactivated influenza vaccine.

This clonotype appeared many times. The CDR3 DNA reads as TGCGCCAGCAGCTTGGTTATAGCGGGGGACTACGAGCAGTACTTC. It translates to CASSLVIAGDYEQYF. The chain combines TRBV5-1 with TRBJ2-7; 9 nucleotides match TRBD2. This CDR3 spans 15 amino acids. The junction had 4 bases not matched to a gene; V was cut back by 0 bases and J by 3 bases. CDR1 is SGHRS and CDR2 is YFSETQ in the germline V gene.

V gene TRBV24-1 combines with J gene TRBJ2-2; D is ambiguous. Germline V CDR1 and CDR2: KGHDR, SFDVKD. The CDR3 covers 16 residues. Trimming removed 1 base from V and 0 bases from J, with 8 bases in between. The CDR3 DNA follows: TGTGCCACCAGTGATTTTGTCGGATCGAACACCGGGGAGCTGTTTTTT. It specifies CATSDFVGSNTGELFF.

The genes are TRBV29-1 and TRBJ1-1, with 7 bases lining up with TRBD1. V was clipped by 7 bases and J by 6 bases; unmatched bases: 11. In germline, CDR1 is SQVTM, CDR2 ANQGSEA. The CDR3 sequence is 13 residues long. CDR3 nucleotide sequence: TGCAGCGCTGGACAGGAGAGAGGGGCTGAAGCTTTCTTT. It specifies CSAGQERGAEAFF.

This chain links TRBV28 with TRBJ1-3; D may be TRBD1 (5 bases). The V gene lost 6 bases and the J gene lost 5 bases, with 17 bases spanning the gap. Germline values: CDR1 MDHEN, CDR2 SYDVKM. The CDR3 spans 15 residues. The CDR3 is CASRWRRDLRNTIYF. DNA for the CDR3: TGTGCCAGCAGGTGGAGAAGGGACTTAAGAAACACCATATATTTT.

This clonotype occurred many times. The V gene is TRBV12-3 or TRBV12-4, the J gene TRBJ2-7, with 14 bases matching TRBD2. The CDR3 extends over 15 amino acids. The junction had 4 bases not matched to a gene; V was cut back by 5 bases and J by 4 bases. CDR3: CASSPGLAGVYEQYF. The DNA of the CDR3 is TGTGCCAGCAGTCCGGGACTAGCGGGAGTTTACGAGCAGTACTTC.

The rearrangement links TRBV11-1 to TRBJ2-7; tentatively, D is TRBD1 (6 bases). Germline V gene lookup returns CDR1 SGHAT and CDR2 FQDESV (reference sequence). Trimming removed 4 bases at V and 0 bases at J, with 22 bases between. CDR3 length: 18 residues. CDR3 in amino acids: CASSSRGTPFLSSYEQYF. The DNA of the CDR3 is TGTGCCAGCAGCTCCCGAGGGACACCGTTCCTTAGCTCCTACGAGCAGTACTTC.

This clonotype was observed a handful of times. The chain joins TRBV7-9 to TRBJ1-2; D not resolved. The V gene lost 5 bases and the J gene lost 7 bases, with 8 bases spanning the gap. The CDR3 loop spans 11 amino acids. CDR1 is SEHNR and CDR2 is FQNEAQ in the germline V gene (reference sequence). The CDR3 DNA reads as TGTGCCAGCAGCGGAGAGCCTGGCTACACCTTC. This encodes CASSGEPGYTF.

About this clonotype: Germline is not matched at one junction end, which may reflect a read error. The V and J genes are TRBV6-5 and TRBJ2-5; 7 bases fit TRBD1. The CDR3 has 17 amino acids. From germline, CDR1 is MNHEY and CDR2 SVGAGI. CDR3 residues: CACSYSKTGKSRETQYF. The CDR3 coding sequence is TGTGCCTGCAGTTACTCGAAGACAGGGAAGAGCAGGGAGACCCAGTACTTC.

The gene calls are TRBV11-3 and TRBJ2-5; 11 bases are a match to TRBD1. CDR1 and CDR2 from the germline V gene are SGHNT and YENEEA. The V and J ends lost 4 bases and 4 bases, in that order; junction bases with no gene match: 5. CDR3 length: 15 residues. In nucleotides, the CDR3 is TGTGCCAGCAGCTCTAGGACAGGGGGCATAGAGACCCAGTACTTC. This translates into CASSSRTGGIETQYF. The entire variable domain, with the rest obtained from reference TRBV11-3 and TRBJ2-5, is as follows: EAGVVQSPRYKIIEKKQPVAFWCNPISGHNTLYWYLQNLGQGPELLIRYENEEAVDDSQLPKDRFSAERLKGVDSTLKIQPAELGDSAVYLCASSSRTGGIETQYFGPGTRLLVL.

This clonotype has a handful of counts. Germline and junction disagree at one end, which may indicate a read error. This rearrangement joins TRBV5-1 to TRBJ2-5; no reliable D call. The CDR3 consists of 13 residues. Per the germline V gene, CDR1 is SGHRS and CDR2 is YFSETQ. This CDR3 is CASSLEGQKTQYF. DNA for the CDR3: TGCGCCAGCAGCTTGGAAGGCCAAAAGACCCAGTACTTC.

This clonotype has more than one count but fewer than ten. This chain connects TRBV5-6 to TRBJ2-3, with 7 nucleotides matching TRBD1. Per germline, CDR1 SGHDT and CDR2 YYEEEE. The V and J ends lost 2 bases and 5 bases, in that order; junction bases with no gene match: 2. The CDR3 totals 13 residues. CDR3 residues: CASSFQGVDTQYF. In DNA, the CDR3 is TGTGCCAGCAGCTTTCAGGGGGTAGATACGCAGTATTTT.

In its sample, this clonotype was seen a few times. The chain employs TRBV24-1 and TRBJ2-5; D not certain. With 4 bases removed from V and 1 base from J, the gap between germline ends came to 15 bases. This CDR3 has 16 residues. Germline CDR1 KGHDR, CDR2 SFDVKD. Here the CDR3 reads CATSDQNSWSQETQYF. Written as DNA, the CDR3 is TGTGCCACCAGTGACCAGAATTCGTGGAGCCAAGAGACCCAGTACTTC.

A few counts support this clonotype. In nucleotides, the CDR3 is TGCAGTGCTAGACAGCTCCAGGGGGCCTACAATGAGCAGTTCTTC. Protein product: CSARQLQGAYNEQFF. V is TRBV20-1 and J is TRBJ2-1, with TRBD1 identical over 7 bases. V was pared by 2 bases and J by 2 bases, with 6 bases of the junction left unmatched. In germline, CDR1 is DFQATT, CDR2 SNEGSKA (reference sequence). The CDR3 is made up of 15 amino acids.

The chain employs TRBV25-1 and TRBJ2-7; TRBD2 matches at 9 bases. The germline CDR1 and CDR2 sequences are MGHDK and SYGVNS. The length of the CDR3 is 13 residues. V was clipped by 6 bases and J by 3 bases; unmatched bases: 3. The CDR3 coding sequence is TGTGCCAGCAGCGGGACTAGCCTCTACGAGCAGTACTTC. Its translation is CASSGTSLYEQYF.

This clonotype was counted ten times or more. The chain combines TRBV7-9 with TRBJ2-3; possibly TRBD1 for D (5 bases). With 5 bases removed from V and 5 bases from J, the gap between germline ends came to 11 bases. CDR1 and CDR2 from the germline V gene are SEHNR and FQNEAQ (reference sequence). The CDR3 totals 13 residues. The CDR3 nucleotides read TGTGCCAGCAGCCCCCCAGGGATAGATACGCAGTATTTT. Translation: CASSPPGIDTQYF.

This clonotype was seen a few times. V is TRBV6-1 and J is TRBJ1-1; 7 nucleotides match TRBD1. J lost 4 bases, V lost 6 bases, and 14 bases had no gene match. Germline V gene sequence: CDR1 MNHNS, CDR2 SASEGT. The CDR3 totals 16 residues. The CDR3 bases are TGTGCCAGCAGACGGGACAGTAGCGCCACCGGCACTGAAGCTTTCTTT. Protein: CASRRDSSATGTEAFF.

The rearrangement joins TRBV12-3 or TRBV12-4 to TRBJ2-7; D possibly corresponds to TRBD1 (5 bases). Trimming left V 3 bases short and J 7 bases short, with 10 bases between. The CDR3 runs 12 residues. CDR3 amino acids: CASSFGQGEQYF. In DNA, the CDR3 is TGTGCCAGCAGTTTTGGGCAGGGAGAGCAGTACTTC.

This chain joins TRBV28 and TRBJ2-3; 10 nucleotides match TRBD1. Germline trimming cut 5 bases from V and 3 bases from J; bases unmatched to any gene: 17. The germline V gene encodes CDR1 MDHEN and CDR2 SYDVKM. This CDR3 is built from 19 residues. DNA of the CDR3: TGTGCCAGCAGTCCGATCGGGGGACAGGGGCCGAAACTTACAGATACGCAGTATTTT. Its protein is CASSPIGGQGPKLTDTQYF.

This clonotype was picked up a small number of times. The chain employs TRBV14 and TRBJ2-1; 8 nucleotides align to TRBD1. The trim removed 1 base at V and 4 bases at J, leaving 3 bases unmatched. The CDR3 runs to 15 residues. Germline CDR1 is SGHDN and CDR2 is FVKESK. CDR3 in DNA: TGTGCCAGCAGCCAAGGACAGGGGTGGTACAATGAGCAGTTCTTC. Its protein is CASSQGQGWYNEQFF.

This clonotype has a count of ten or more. Here the CDR3 DNA reads TGCAGCGTTGAAGATACCTCCTACGAGCAGTACTTC. It translates to CSVEDTSYEQYF. This chain joins TRBV29-1 and TRBJ2-7; no firm D call. V was trimmed by 0 bases and J by 0 bases, leaving 3 bases between them. In germline, CDR1 is SQVTM, CDR2 ANQGSEA. The CDR3 length is 12 residues.

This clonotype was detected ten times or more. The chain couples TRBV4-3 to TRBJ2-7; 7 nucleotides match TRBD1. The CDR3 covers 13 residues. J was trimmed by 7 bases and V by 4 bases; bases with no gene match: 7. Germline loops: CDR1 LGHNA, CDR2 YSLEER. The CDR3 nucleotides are TGCGCCAGCAGCCGGGGACAGACGACAGAGCAGTACTTC. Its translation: CASSRGQTTEQYF.

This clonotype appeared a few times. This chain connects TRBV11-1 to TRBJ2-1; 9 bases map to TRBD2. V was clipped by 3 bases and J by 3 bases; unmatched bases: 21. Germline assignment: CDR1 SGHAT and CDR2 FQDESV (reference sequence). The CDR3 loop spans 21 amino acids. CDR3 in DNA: TGTGCCAGCAGCTTCGGATGGCGTGCTAGCGGGGCCGGGGGGAACTACAATGAGCAGTTCTTC. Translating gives CASSFGWRASGAGGNYNEQFF.

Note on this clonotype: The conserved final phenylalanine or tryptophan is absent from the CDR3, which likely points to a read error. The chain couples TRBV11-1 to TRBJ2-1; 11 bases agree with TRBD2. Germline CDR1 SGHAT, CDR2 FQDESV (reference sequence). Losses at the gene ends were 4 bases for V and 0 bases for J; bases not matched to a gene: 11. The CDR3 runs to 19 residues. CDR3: CASSSRPGLADPSYNEQFL. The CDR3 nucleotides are TGTGCCAGCAGCTCCCGACCGGGACTAGCGGACCCCTCCTACAATGAGCAGTTCCTC.

CDR3 sequence reads: CASSQASGGNSGNTIYF. CDR3 DNA sequence: TGTGCCAGCAGCCAAGCTAGCGGAGGGAACTCTGGAAACACCATATATTTT. The genes are TRBV3-1 and TRBJ1-3; D is uncertain. The length of the CDR3 is 17 residues. V was cut by 1 base and J by 0 bases, with 13 bases left in between. Germline loops: CDR1 LGHDT, CDR2 YNNKEL (reference sequence).